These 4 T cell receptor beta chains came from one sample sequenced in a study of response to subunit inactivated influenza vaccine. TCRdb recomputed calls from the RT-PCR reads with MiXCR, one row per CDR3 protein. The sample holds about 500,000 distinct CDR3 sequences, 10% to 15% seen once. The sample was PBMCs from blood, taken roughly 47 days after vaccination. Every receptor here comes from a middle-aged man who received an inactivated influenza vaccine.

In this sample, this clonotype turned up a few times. The CDR3 loop is CASSSEQGRWEKLFF. In nucleotides, the CDR3 is TGTGCCAGCAGCTCGGAACAGGGTCGGTGGGAAAAACTGTTTTTT. This chain connects TRBV7-9 to TRBJ1-4, with D possibly matching TRBD1 (6 bases). Germline-derived CDR1 and CDR2 are SEHNR and FQNEAQ (reference sequence). The V end lost 4 bases, the J end lost 8 bases, and 17 bases lay between the germline ends. CDR3 length: 15 residues.

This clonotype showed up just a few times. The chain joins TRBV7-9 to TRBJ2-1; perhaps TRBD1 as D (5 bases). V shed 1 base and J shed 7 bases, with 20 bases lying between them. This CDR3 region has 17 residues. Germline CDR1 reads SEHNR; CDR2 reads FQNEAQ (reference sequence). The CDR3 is CASSLVDFGQTENEQFF. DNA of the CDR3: TGTGCCAGCAGCTTAGTGGATTTTGGGCAGACAGAGAATGAGCAGTTCTTC.

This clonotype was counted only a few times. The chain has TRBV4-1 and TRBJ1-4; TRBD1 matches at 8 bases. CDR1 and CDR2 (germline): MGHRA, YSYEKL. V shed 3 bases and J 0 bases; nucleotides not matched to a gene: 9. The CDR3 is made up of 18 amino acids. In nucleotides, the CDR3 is TGCGCCAGCAGCCATGGACAGGGTCCAGCCGCAACTAATGAAAAACTGTTTTTT. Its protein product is CASSHGQGPAATNEKLFF.

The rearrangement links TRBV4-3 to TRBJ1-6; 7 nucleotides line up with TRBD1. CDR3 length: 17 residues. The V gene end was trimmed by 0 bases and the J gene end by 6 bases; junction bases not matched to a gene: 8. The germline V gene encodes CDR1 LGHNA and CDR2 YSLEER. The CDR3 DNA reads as TGCGCCAGCAGCCAAGATGGTCCGGGACAGATTAATTCACCCCTCCACTTT. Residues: CASSQDGPGQINSPLHF.